Listed here are 31 T cell receptor beta chains from one sample, sequenced in a study of T cells expressing NK-cell markers. TCRdb re-called the 5' RACE reads; every CDR3 protein appears as one record, without DNA. There are under 500,000 distinct CDR3 sequences in the sample, with about 7.1% held by the top ten. The sequencing input was blood T cells: a sorted CD56 or NKG2C T cell subset, CD4+ or CD8+ T cells, or bulk PBMC T cells (not recorded which). Source of these receptors: a woman between 18 and 70 years old in good health.

This chain joins TRBV25-1 and TRBJ2-6. This CDR3 comprises 13 residues. The germline gives CDR1 MGHDK, CDR2 SYGVNS. The CDR3 protein is CASRGSGANVLTF.

This chain joins TRBV3-1 and TRBJ2-1. This CDR3 region has 15 residues. From germline, CDR1 is LGHDT and CDR2 YNNKEL (reference sequence). CDR3 in amino acids: CASSQEGGDYNEQFF.

The rearrangement uses TRBV25-1 and TRBJ2-2; TCRdb returns TRBD1, unconfirmable since there is no DNA. Germline V lookup: CDR1 MGHDK, CDR2 SYGVNS. The CDR3 is 20 amino acids. CDR3 residues: CASSGGWGQGLRIDTGELFF.

This chain uses TRBV7-2 with TRBJ1-5; the D call of TRBD1 rests on TCRdb alone, since no DNA is present to check it. Germline V gene sequence: CDR1 SGHTA, CDR2 FQGNSA. The CDR3 covers 16 residues. The CDR3 here is CASSLGGGPSNQPQHF. The full variable domain, with the rest looked up from reference TRBV7-2 and TRBJ1-5, is GAGVSQSPSNKVTEKGKDVELRCDPISGHTALYWYRQSLGQGLEFLIYFQGNSAPDKSGLPSDRFSAERTGGSVSTLTIQRTQQEDSAVYLCASSLGGGPSNQPQHFGDGTRLSIL.

This chain uses TRBV12-3 or TRBV12-4 with TRBJ2-6. The CDR3 has 13 residues. Here the CDR3 reads CASSTLGANVLTF.

V usage is TRBV20-1 and J usage is TRBJ2-7; the TCRdb D gene call, TRBD1, has no DNA to confirm it. Germline V gene data show CDR1 as DFQATT and CDR2 as SNEGSKA (reference sequence). This CDR3 contains 11 residues. The CDR3 loop reads CSARGGYEQYF.

The chain couples TRBV28 to TRBJ2-2; the TCRdb D gene call, TRBD1, has no DNA to confirm it. CDR1 is MDHEN and CDR2 is SYDVKM in the germline V gene. The CDR3 has 15 residues. This chain's CDR3 is CASTAGQGGTGELFF.

The chain has TRBV9 and TRBJ2-2; TCRdb returns TRBD2, unconfirmable since there is no DNA. This CDR3 comprises 16 residues. Germline V gene lookup returns CDR1 SGDLS and CDR2 YYNGEE. This CDR3 is CASSVGRGGNTGELFF.

The rearrangement joins TRBV19 to TRBJ1-1; TCRdb names TRBD1, which stays unverified in the absence of DNA. Looked up from germline, CDR1 is LNHDA and CDR2 is SQIVND (reference sequence). The CDR3 loop spans 15 amino acids. CDR3 in amino acids: CASSISGRGHTEAFF.

The chain recombines TRBV12-3 or TRBV12-4 with TRBJ2-2; TCRdb's D call of TRBD1 is untestable without DNA. This CDR3 is 16 amino acids long. This CDR3 is CASTARWGVNTGELFF.

The rearrangement uses TRBV4-3 and TRBJ2-1; TCRdb's D call, TRBD1, is unchecked because there is no DNA. The CDR3 loop spans 17 amino acids. The germline V gene has CDR1 LGHNA and CDR2 YSLEER. CDR3 region: CASSQELAPRLYNEQFF.

The chain employs TRBV7-8 and TRBJ2-5. This CDR3 has 14 amino acids. Germline CDR1 and CDR2: SGHVS and FQNEAQ. CDR3 sequence reads: CASSSARVDETQYF.

The V gene is TRBV5-1, the J gene TRBJ2-5; without DNA, the TCRdb call of TRBD1 cannot be checked. Germline CDR1 SGHRS, CDR2 YFSETQ. The length of the CDR3 is 15 residues. CDR3 loop: CASSSTGGSGETQYF.

The chain employs TRBV12-3 or TRBV12-4 and TRBJ2-1. This CDR3 has 11 residues. This chain's CDR3 is CASNNYNEQFF.

V usage is TRBV30 and J usage is TRBJ2-1; TCRdb returns TRBD2, unconfirmable since there is no DNA. CDR1 and CDR2 (germline): GTSNPN, SVGIG (reference sequence). The CDR3 has 15 amino acids. Here the CDR3 reads CAGTSGTNIVNEQFF.

The J gene is TRBJ2-3, the V gene TRBV20-1. Germline assignment: CDR1 DFQATT and CDR2 SNEGSKA (reference sequence). The CDR3 runs to 15 residues. CDR3 protein: CSARDGAKGTDTQYF.

The rearrangement links TRBV20-1 to TRBJ2-2; no DNA is available, so the TRBD2 call from TCRdb remains unchecked. Germline loops: CDR1 DFQATT, CDR2 SNEGSKA (reference sequence). The CDR3 loop spans 16 amino acids. The CDR3 protein is CSATQTSGVRTGELFF.

The genes are TRBV20-1 and TRBJ1-1. The germline V gene has CDR1 DFQATT and CDR2 SNEGSKA (reference sequence). The CDR3 is 11 amino acids. The CDR3 sequence: CSARRDTEAFF.

The chain couples TRBV7-3 to TRBJ2-1; the D call of TRBD2 rests on TCRdb alone, since no DNA is present to check it. The CDR3 has 15 amino acids. Germline V gives CDR1 SGHTA, CDR2 FQGTGA. CDR3 loop: CASSLQASGSYEQFF. Supplemented by reference TRBV7-3 and TRBJ2-1, the full variable domain reads GAGVSQTPSNKVTEKGKYVELRCDPISGHTALYWYRQSLGQGPEFLIYFQGTGAADDSGLPNDRFFAVRPEGSVSTLKIQRTERGDSAVYLCASSLQASGSYEQFFGPGTRLTVL.

This CDR3 is CSARDRAHTYSQPQHF. The rearrangement links TRBV20-1 to TRBJ1-5. Germline values: CDR1 DFQATT, CDR2 SNEGSKA (reference sequence). This CDR3 is built from 16 residues.

The J gene is TRBJ2-1, the V gene TRBV6-5; TCRdb's assignment of TRBD1 cannot be checked, as there is no DNA. The CDR3 runs to 13 residues. Germline CDR1 MNHEY, CDR2 SVGAGI. The CDR3 loop reads CASSYLVGDEQFF.

The chain carries TRBV27 and TRBJ2-4; TCRdb picks TRBD2, but there is no DNA to check that call. Germline V gene data show CDR1 as MNHEY and CDR2 as SMNVEV (reference sequence). The CDR3 is 19 residues long. CDR3 residues: CASSSLAGVMSGPKNIQYF.

The gene calls are TRBV7-6 and TRBJ2-1; TCRdb proposes TRBD2, but this gene call is untestable without DNA. CDR1 is SGHVS and CDR2 is FNYEAQ in the germline V gene. The CDR3 loop spans 19 amino acids. This CDR3 is CASSLAGIAGGFSYNEQFF.

The rearrangement uses TRBV20-1 and TRBJ1-1; the TCRdb call, TRBD1, lacks DNA for checking. Germline V gene sequence: CDR1 DFQATT, CDR2 SNEGSKA (reference sequence). The CDR3 spans 14 residues. CDR3: CSAWRRQGYTEAFF.

This chain links TRBV20-1 with TRBJ2-3; TCRdb returns TRBD1, unconfirmable since there is no DNA. Germline V CDR1 and CDR2: DFQATT, SNEGSKA (reference sequence). CDR3 size: 14 residues. The CDR3 loop is CSARPAGGTDTQYF.

V usage is TRBV7-9 and J usage is TRBJ2-1; TCRdb returns TRBD2, unconfirmable since there is no DNA. The CDR3 length is 15 residues. Germline V CDR1 and CDR2: SEHNR, FQNEAQ (reference sequence). The CDR3 protein is CASSPAGTNYNEQFF. The whole variable domain, filled in from reference TRBV7-9 and TRBJ2-1, reads DTGVSQNPRHKITKRGQNVTFRCDPISEHNRLYWYRQTLGQGPEFLTYFQNEAQLEKSRLLSDRFSAERPKGSFSTLEIQRTEQGDSAMYLCASSPAGTNYNEQFFGPGTRLTVL.

The chain couples TRBV12-3 or TRBV12-4 to TRBJ2-7; no DNA is available, so the TRBD2 call from TCRdb remains unchecked. CDR3 length: 17 amino acids. CDR3: CASSSLGASGSPYEQYF.

The chain recombines TRBV9 with TRBJ1-1. Germline CDR1 and CDR2: SGDLS and YYNGEE. CDR3 size: 13 residues. The CDR3 reads CASSPRRDTEAFF.

The CDR3: CASSPAVSTDTQYF. The rearrangement links TRBV5-1 to TRBJ2-3; TCRdb picks TRBD2, but there is no DNA to check that call. Germline V gene sequence: CDR1 SGHRS, CDR2 YFSETQ. The CDR3 totals 14 residues.

The genes are TRBV4-3 and TRBJ2-4; TCRdb names TRBD2, which stays unverified in the absence of DNA. There are 14 residues in the CDR3. Per the germline V gene, CDR1 is LGHNA and CDR2 is YSLEER. CDR3 sequence reads: CASSQEQLGNIQYF.

The V call is TRBV12-3 or TRBV12-4, the J call TRBJ2-5. The CDR3 consists of 16 residues. The CDR3 loop reads CASSFAALGYQETQYF.